The sample holds a few counts of the clone carrying this T cell receptor beta chain. Its antigen remains unidentified. The data were obtained in a study of T cell responses to AZD1222 COVID-19 vaccine. Profiled with immunoSEQ multiplex PCR; TCRdb holds only in-frame clones, not every one. The sample yields about 120,000 clones, about 88% seen once. Findings of the study overall: The donors showed a predominance of white British ancestry and of females, with possible underestimation of clonal diversity. Seropositive AZD1222 recipients at baseline numbered only 6 or 7. Unmutated variant regions are reportedly targeted by nearly half of spike-specific TCRs. Repertoire sampling was restricted to post-peak T cell response timepoints.

V lost 0 bases to trimming and J lost 6 bases, with 9 bases between them. This CDR3 has 14 amino acids. CDR1 is MRHNA and CDR2 is SNTAGT in the germline V gene. This specimen consisted of peripheral blood, obtained 28 days after the second AZD1222 dose. This chain connects TRBV6-4 to TRBJ2-1, with no clear D. This receptor was obtained from an adult who received the AZD1222 COVID-19 vaccine. The CDR3 region has the DNA TGTGCCAGCAGTGACTCCCCCGGTGGCAATGAGCAGTTCTTC. Its protein product is CASSDSPGGNEQFF.